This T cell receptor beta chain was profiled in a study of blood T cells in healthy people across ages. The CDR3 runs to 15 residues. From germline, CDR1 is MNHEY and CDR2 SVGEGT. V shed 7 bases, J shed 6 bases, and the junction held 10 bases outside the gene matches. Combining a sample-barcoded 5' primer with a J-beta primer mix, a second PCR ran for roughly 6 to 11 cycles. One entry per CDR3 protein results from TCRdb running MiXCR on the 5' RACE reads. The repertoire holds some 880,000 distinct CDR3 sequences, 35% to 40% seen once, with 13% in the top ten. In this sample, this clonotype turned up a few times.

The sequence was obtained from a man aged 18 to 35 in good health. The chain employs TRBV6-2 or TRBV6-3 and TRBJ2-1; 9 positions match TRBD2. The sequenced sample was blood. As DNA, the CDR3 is TGTGCCAGCACCCTTAGCGGGGGCGCATCCAATGAGCAGTTCTTC. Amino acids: CASTLSGGASNEQFF.